This T cell receptor (delta chain) was captured by sequencing in a study of gamma-delta T cells after stem cell transplantation. On this clone itself: A far larger clone is one base from this, pointing to a likely read error. Other nucleotide sequences in the sample specify the same CDR3.

TCRdb re-called the RT-PCR reads through CATT. The data contain about 1,300 delta-chain clones, around 27% of them singletons. The length of the CDR3 is 18 residues. Looked up from germline, CDR1 is TSWWSYY and CDR2 is QGS. V dropped 3 bases and J dropped 6; count of bases not matched to a gene: 17. This sequence was found in a human donor. It is not recorded whose cells these are; they may come from a transplant donor. The rearrangement uses TRDV1 and TRDJ1; 9 nucleotides match TRDD3. Specimen: gamma-delta T cells. CDR3 sequence (DNA): TGTGCTCTTGGGGAGATAAGGACCCGTCGACTGGGGGACAATAAACTCATCTTT. Amino acid sequence: CALGEIRTRRLGDNKLIF.